This T cell receptor beta chain was documented in a study of blood T cell repertoires in COVID-19. About the research overall: COVID-19 samples collected from the United States, Italy and Spain covered acute and convalescent phases. PBMCs, B-cell-depleted T cells, or T cells provided the cDNA or gDNA that made up the material.

The J segment lost 7 bases and the V segment lost 3 bases, leaving 2 bases of the junction unmatched. Looked up from germline, CDR1 is LNHDA and CDR2 is SQIVND (reference sequence). CDR3 length equals 13 residues. This clone was found once. Some clones are missing from TCRdb's copy, which holds only in-frame ones; the method was immunoSEQ multiplex PCR. The profile shows hundreds of thousands of clones, approximately 81% of them singletons. Input material: peripheral blood. The chain couples TRBV19 to TRBJ2-1; 8 nucleotides match TRBD1. The sequence was obtained from a woman of 80 years or more with acute or convalescent COVID-19. The CDR3 coding sequence is TGTGCCAGTAGTATGGACAGGGAAAATGAGCAGTTCTTC. The encoded protein is CASSMDRENEQFF.